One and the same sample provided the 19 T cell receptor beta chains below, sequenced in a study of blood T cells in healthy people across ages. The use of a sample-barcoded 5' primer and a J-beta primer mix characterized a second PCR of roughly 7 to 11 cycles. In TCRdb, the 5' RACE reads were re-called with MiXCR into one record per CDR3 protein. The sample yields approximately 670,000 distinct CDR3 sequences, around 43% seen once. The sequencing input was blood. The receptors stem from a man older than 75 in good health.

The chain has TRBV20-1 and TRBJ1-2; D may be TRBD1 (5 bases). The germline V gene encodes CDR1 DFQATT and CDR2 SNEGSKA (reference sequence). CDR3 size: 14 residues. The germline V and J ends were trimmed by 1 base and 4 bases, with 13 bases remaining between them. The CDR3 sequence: CSARVLAGAYGYTF. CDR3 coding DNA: TGCAGTGCTAGAGTTCTGGCCGGGGCCTATGGCTACACCTTC.

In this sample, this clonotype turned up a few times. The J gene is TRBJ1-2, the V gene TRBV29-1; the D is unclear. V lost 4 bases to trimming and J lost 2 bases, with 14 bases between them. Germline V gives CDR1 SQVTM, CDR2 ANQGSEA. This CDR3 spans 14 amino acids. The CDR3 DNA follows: TGCAGCGTTGTGGAGGCAGCAGGAAACTATGGCTACACCTTC. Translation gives CSVVEAAGNYGYTF. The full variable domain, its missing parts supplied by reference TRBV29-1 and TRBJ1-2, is SAVISQKPSRDICQRGTSLTIQCQVDSQVTMMFWYRQQPGQSLTLIATANQGSEATYESGFVIDKFPISRPNLTFSTLTVSNMSPEDSSIYLCSVVEAAGNYGYTFGSGTRLTVV.

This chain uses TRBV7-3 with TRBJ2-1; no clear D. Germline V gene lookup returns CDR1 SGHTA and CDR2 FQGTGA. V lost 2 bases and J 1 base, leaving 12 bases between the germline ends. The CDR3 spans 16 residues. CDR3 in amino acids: CASSLRGTASYNEQFF. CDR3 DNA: TGTGCCAGCAGCTTACGTGGCACAGCTTCCTACAATGAGCAGTTCTTC.

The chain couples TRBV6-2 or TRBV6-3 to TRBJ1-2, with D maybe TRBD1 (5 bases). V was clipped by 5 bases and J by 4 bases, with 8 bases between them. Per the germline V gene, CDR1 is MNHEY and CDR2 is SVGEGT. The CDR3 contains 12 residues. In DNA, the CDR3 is TGTGCCAGCAGTGAGGGGTTCTATGGCTACACCTTC. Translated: CASSEGFYGYTF.

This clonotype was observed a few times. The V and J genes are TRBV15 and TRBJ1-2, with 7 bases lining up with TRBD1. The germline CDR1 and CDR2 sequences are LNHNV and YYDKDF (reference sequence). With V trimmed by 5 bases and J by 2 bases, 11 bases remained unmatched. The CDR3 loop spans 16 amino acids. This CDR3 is CATSPQGVRTNYGYTF. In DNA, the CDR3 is TGTGCCACCAGCCCCCAGGGGGTCAGGACAAACTATGGCTACACCTTC.

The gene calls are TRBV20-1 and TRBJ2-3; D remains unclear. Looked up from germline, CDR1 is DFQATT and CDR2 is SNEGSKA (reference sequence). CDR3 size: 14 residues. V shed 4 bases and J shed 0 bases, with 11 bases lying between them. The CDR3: CSAIGRLSTDTQYF. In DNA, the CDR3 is TGCAGTGCTATCGGACGGCTTAGCACAGATACGCAGTATTTT.

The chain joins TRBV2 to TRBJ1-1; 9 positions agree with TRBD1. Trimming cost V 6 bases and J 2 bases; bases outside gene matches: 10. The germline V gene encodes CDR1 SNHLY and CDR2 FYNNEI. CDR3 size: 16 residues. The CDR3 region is CASRVRVGQGNTEAFF. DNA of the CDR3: TGTGCCAGCAGAGTCCGAGTGGGACAGGGAAACACTGAAGCTTTCTTT.

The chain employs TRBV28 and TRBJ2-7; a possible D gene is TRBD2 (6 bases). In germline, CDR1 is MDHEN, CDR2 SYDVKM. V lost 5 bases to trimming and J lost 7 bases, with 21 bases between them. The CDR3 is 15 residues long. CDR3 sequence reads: CASSHAGPPHNEQYF. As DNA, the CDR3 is TGTGCCAGCAGTCACGCGGGGCCACCGCACAATGAGCAGTACTTC.

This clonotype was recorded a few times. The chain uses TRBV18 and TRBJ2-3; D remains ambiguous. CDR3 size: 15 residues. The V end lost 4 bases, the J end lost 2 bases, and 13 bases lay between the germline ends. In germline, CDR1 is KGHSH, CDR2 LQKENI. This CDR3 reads CASSLKRSTTDTQYF. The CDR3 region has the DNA TGTGCCAGCTCACTGAAAAGATCGACCACAGATACGCAGTATTTT.

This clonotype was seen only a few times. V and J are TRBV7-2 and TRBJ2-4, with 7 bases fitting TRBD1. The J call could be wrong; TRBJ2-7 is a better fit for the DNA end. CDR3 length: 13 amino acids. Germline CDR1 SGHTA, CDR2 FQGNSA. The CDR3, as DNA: TGTGCCAGCAGCTACTTCGACAGGGCCGAGCAGTACTTC. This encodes CASSYFDRAEQYF.

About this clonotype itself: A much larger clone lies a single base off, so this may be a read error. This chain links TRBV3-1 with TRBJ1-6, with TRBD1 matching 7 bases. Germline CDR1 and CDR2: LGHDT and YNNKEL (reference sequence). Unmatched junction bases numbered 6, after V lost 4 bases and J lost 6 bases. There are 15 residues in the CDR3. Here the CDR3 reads CASSRGDSRNSPLHF. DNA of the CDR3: TGTGCCAGCAGCCGAGGGGACAGTCGTAATTCACCCCTCCACTTT. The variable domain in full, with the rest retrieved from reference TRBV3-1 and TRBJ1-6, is DTAVSQTPKYLVTQMGNDKSIKCEQNLGHDTMYWYKQDSKKFLKIMFSYNNKELIINETVPNRFSPKSPDKAHLNLHINSLELGDSAVYFCASSRGDSRNSPLHFGNGTRLTVT.

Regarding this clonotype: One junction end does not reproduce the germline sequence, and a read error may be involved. The CDR3 reads CASSVSRRSYEQYF. Here the CDR3 DNA reads TGTGCCAGCAGTGTATCGCGGCGCTCCTACGAGCAGTACTTC. The chain links TRBV27 to TRBJ2-7; no reliable D call. Germline assignment: CDR1 MNHEY and CDR2 SMNVEV (reference sequence). The length of the CDR3 is 14 residues.

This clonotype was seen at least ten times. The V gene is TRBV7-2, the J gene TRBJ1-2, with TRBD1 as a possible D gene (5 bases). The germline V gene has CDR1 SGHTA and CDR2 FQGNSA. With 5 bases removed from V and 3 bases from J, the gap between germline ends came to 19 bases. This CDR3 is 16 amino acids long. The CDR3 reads CASSRGLRGSDYGYTF. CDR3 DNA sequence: TGTGCCAGCAGCCGAGGTCTGCGGGGGTCGGACTATGGCTACACCTTC.

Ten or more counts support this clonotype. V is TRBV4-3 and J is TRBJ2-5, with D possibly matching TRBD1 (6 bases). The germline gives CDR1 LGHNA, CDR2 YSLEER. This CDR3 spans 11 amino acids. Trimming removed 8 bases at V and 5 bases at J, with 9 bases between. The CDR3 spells CASARGETQYF. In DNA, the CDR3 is TGCGCCAGCGCGAGGGGGGAGACCCAGTACTTC.

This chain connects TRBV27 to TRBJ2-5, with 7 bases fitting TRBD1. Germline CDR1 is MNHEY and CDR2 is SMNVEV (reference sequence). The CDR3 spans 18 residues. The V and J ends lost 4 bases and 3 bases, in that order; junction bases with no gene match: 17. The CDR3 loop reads CASSSSRGQQYYKETQYF. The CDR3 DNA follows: TGTGCCAGCAGTTCCTCTCGGGGACAGCAATACTATAAAGAGACCCAGTACTTC.

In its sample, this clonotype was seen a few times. CDR3 DNA: TGCGCCAGCAGCTTGGCCATGGTCTACGGGACAGGGGGAGATACGCAGTATTTT. Its translation: CASSLAMVYGTGGDTQYF. V gene TRBV5-1 combines with J gene TRBJ2-3, with 11 bases lining up with TRBD1. With 0 bases clipped from V and 5 bases from J, the junction kept 11 bases outside the gene matches. The CDR3 has 18 amino acids. The germline V gene has CDR1 SGHRS and CDR2 YFSETQ.

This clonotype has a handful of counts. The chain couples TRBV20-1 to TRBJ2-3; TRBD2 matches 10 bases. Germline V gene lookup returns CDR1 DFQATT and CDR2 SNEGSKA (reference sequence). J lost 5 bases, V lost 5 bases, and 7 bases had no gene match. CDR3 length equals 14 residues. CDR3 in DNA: TGCAGTGCTCCTACTAGCGGGACTAGAGATACGCAGTATTTT. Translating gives CSAPTSGTRDTQYF.

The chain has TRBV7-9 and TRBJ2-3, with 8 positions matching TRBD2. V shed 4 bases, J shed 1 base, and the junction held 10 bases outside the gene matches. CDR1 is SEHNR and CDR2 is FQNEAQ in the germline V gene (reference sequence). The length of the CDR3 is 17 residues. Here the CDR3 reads CASSSLGSGIGTDTQYF. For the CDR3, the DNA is TGTGCCAGCAGCTCCCTGGGTAGCGGGATAGGCACAGATACGCAGTATTTT.

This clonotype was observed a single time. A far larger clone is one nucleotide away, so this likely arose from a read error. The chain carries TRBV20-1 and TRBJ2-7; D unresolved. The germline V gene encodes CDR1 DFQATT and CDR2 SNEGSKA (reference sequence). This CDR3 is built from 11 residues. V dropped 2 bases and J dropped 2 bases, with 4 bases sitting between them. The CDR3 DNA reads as TGCAGTGCTAGACAGGCCTACGAGCAGTACTTC. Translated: CSARQAYEQYF.